Listed below are T cell receptor beta chains from one sample, sequenced in a study of T cell changes during pregnancy in multiple sclerosis. The repertoire was sequenced with immunoSEQ multiplex PCR; TCRdb's copy has only in-frame clones and lacks some. The sample has tens of thousands of clones; around 90% are singletons. The sample here was peripheral blood, taken before pregnancy. The receptors originated from a female donor with multiple sclerosis, enrolled in a pregnancy study. CDR3s include the opening cysteine and the closing phenylalanine or tryptophan. A D gene is named only where the DNA matches it firmly. Clone size is given for some rows only: seen once, a few or many times, or a class if the clone is expanded.

d_call | j_call | v_call | clone_size | cdr3_aa | cdr3_nt
TRBD2 | TRBJ2-7 | TRBV5-3 | . | CARSLDPTSGGPRYYEQYF | TGTGCCAGAAGCTTGGACCCGACTAGCGGGGGTCCCCGTTACTACGAGCAGTACTTC
TRBD1 | TRBJ2-3 | TRBV7-3 | . | CASSARQGDTQYF | TGTGCCAGCAGCGCCAGACAGGGGGATACGCAGTATTTT
TRBD1 | TRBJ1-1 | TRBV27 | . | CASSFTGAEAFF | TGTGCCAGCAGTTTCACAGGGGCTGAAGCTTTCTTT
. | TRBJ2-7 | TRBV11-2 | . | CASSLDWMVDKYF | TGTGCCAGCAGCTTAGATTGGATGGTTGACAAGTACTTC
TRBD1 | TRBJ1-1 | TRBV19 | . | CASSYRGWAEAFF | TGTGCCAGTAGTTACAGGGGTTGGGCTGAAGCTTTCTTT
. | TRBJ2-1 | TRBV5-4 | . | CASSLVRDSYNEQFF | TGTGCCAGCAGCTTGGTCAGGGACTCCTACAATGAGCAGTTCTTC
. | TRBJ1-4 | TRBV11-3 | . | CASSVGVGGKLFF | TGTGCCAGCAGCGTCGGTGTGGGAGGAAAACTGTTTTTT
. | TRBJ1-3 | TRBV7-3 | . | CASSLSGSSGNTIYF | TGTGCCAGCAGCTTATCGGGGAGCTCTGGAAACACCATATATTTT
TRBD2 | TRBJ2-5 | TRBV11-2 | . | CASSRGGETQYF | TGTGCCAGCAGCCGCGGGGGGGAGACCCAGTACTTC
. | TRBJ1-1 | TRBV6-1 | . | CASSEIAVLNTEAFF | TGTGCCAGCAGTGAAATTGCAGTATTGAACACTGAAGCTTTCTTT
. | TRBJ1-1 | TRBV11-2 | . | CASSLVGTGPGTEAFF | TGTGCCAGCAGCTTAGTGGGAACAGGGCCTGGGACTGAAGCTTTCTTT
. | TRBJ1-4 | TRBV2 | . | CASNPPQGATNEKLFF | TGTGCCAGCAATCCCCCACAGGGAGCAACTAATGAAAAACTGTTTTTT
TRBD2 | TRBJ2-3 | TRBV6-1 | . | CASSDPLASGGGTDTQYF | TGTGCCAGCAGTGACCCTCTGGCTAGCGGGGGGGGTACAGATACGCAGTATTTT
TRBD1 | TRBJ2-7 | TRBV6-6 | . | CASSYLRGPSYEQYF | TGTGCCAGCAGTTATCTCAGGGGGCCGTCCTACGAGCAGTACTTC
. | TRBJ1-1 | TRBV5-1 | . | CASHRGQNTEAFF | TGCGCCAGCCACCGGGGTCAGAACACTGAAGCTTTCTTT
TRBD1 | TRBJ1-6 | TRBV6-4 | few | CASSELGQGTSPLHF | TGTGCCAGCAGCGAGCTGGGACAGGGAACTTCACCCCTCCACTTT
TRBD1 | TRBJ2-7 | TRBV19 | . | CASRGTGAYEQYF | TGTGCCAGTAGGGGGACAGGGGCCTACGAGCAGTACTTC
TRBD1 | TRBJ2-7 | TRBV10-3 | . | CAISELRDSSVQYF | TGTGCCATCAGCGAGCTCCGGGACAGTTCTGTACAGTACTTC
TRBD1 | TRBJ1-2 | TRBV29-1 | . | CSAPQGLSNYGYTF | TGCAGCGCCCCACAGGGGTTATCTAACTATGGCTACACCTTC
. | TRBJ2-7 | TRBV5-4 | . | CASSFLDGGLYEQYF | TGTGCCAGCAGCTTCCTTGATGGGGGCCTCTACGAGCAGTACTTC
TRBD1 | TRBJ1-2 | TRBV29-1 | . | CSATHRGWGSRGGGYTF | TGCAGCGCCACCCACAGGGGGTGGGGATCTAGAGGCGGCGGCTACACCTTC
TRBD2 | TRBJ2-7 | TRBV7-2 | . | CASSLRWGGAEQYF | TGTGCCAGCAGCTTAAGGTGGGGGGGAGCCGAGCAGTACTTC
. | TRBJ2-2 | TRBV7-3 | . | CASSPLTGELFF | TGTGCCAGCAGCCCCCTCACCGGGGAGCTGTTTTTT
TRBD1 | TRBJ2-1 | TRBV2 | . | CASSKNRGLYNEQFF | TGTGCCAGCAGCAAAAACAGGGGGCTCTACAATGAGCAGTTCTTC
. | TRBJ2-7 | TRBV5-4 | . | CASSPKGREQYF | TGTGCCAGCTCCCCTAAAGGGAGGGAGCAGTACTTC
TRBD1 | TRBJ1-1 | TRBV19 | . | CASWDRGGTEAFF | TGTGCCAGCTGGGACAGGGGAGGTACTGAAGCTTTCTTT
. | TRBJ1-6 | TRBV6-4 | . | CASSEQGGSPLHF | TGTGCCAGCAGTGAACAGGGAGGGTCACCCCTCCACTTT
. | TRBJ2-3 | TRBV7-7 | many | CASSRDTLGTQYF | TGTGCTAGCAGCCGGGATACCCTTGGGACGCAGTATTTT
. | TRBJ1-2 | TRBV21-1 | . | CASSKGFGDRDGSYGYTF | TGTGCCAGCAGCAAAGGTTTCGGGGACAGGGACGGTAGCTATGGCTACACCTTC
TRBD1 | TRBJ2-1 | TRBV11-2 | . | CASSLGTGSSYNEQFF | TGTGCCAGCAGCTTAGGGACAGGGTCCTCCTACAATGAGCAGTTCTTC
. | TRBJ1-5 | TRBV5-4 | . | CASSAGPRGGNNQPQHF | TGTGCCAGCAGCGCGGGGCCTAGGGGGGGGAATAATCAGCCCCAGCATTTT
. | TRBJ2-3 | TRBV6-4 | . | CASSEGARDTQYF | TGTGCCAGCAGTGAGGGGGCGCGAGATACGCAGTATTTT
. | TRBJ2-7 | TRBV19 | once | CASRERGFGRQYF | TGTGCCAGTAGGGAGAGGGGGTTCGGGCGGCAGTACTTC
. | TRBJ2-1 | TRBV6-6 | . | CASNGGRYNEQFF | TGTGCCAGCAACGGGGGGCGTTACAATGAGCAGTTCTTC
. | TRBJ1-5 | TRBV5-6 | . | CASSLGGASNQPQHF | TGTGCCAGCAGCTTAGGAGGGGCTAGCAATCAGCCCCAGCATTTT
. | TRBJ1-2 | TRBV6-1 | . | CASSASGGYGYTF | TGTGCCAGCAGTGCTTCAGGAGGCTATGGCTACACCTTC
. | TRBJ1-1 | TRBV7-2 | . | CASLDFLGTEAFF | TGTGCCAGCTTAGACTTCTTGGGCACTGAAGCTTTCTTT
. | TRBJ1-1 | TRBV4-3 | . | CASSQTGNTEAFF | TGCGCCAGCAGCCAGACAGGGAACACTGAAGCTTTCTTT
TRBD2 | TRBJ2-1 | TRBV6-4 | . | CASSASGGTGDNEQFF | TGTGCCAGCAGTGCTAGCGGGGGGACCGGGGACAATGAGCAGTTCTTC
. | TRBJ1-5 | TRBV7-3 | . | CASSLGGDAHQPQHF | TGTGCCAGCAGCCTCGGGGGAGACGCTCATCAGCCCCAGCATTTT
TRBD2 | TRBJ2-2 | TRBV13 | . | CASSFSGGVPRELFF | TGTGCCAGCAGCTTTAGCGGGGGGGTCCCCCGGGAGCTGTTTTTT
. | TRBJ1-1 | TRBV4-2 | . | CASSQVTGFTEAFF | TGTGCCAGCAGCCAAGTTACAGGGTTCACTGAAGCTTTCTTT
TRBD1 | TRBJ1-6 | TRBV18 | . | CASSPGTGLINSPLHF | TGTGCCAGCTCACCAGGGACAGGCTTGATCAATTCACCCCTCCACTTT
TRBD1 | TRBJ1-2 | TRBV11-2 | . | CASSLARGDYGYTF | TGTGCCAGCAGCTTAGCCAGGGGGGACTATGGCTACACCTTC
TRBD1 | TRBJ2-7 | TRBV2 | . | CASSRQGTYEQYF | TGTGCCAGCAGTCGACAGGGCACCTACGAGCAGTACTTC
TRBD1 | TRBJ1-6 | TRBV7-2 | . | CASSLGDRVRLHF | TGTGCCAGCAGCTTGGGGGACAGGGTACGCCTCCACTTT
. | TRBJ2-1 | TRBV11-2 | . | CASDSTVSDEQFF | TGTGCCAGCGACTCGACTGTTAGTGATGAGCAGTTCTTC
TRBD1 | TRBJ2-7 | TRBV18 | . | CASSPLFRDRSYEQYF | TGTGCCAGCTCACCACTCTTCCGGGACAGGTCCTACGAGCAGTACTTC
. | TRBJ2-7 | TRBV18 | . | CASSPRPHEQYF | TGTGCCAGCTCACCGAGGCCCCACGAGCAGTACTTC
. | TRBJ2-5 | TRBV4-1 | . | CASSQEAGVFQETQYF | TGCGCCAGCAGCCAAGAAGCAGGGGTCTTCCAAGAGACCCAGTACTTC
. | TRBJ2-3 | TRBV29-1 | . | CSVERRPGDTDTQYF | TGCAGCGTTGAACGACGGCCAGGGGATACAGATACGCAGTATTTT
TRBD2 | TRBJ2-1 | TRBV4-3 | . | CASSRGGGAVDEQFF | TGCGCCAGCAGCCGGGGCGGGGGGGCCGTGGATGAGCAGTTCTTC
TRBD2 | TRBJ2-1 | TRBV7-8 | . | CASSLIRGDEQFF | TGTGCCAGCAGCTTAATACGGGGGGATGAGCAGTTCTTC
. | TRBJ2-1 | TRBV7-2 | . | CASSLDGGAWNEQFF | TGTGCCAGCAGCTTAGATGGGGGGGCGTGGAATGAGCAGTTCTTC
. | TRBJ2-7 | TRBV11-2 | . | CASSLVQGYEQYF | TGTGCCAGCAGCTTAGTCCAGGGCTACGAGCAGTACTTC
. | TRBJ2-7 | TRBV7-2 | once | CASSSPPIEQYF | TGTGCCAGCAGCTCTCCCCCTATAGAGCAGTACTTC
. | TRBJ1-2 | TRBV13 | . | CASTTTRELYGYTF | TGTGCCAGCACCACAACGAGGGAATTGTATGGCTACACCTTC
. | TRBJ2-7 | TRBV10-3 | . | CAISESRGVYEQYF | TGTGCCATCAGTGAGTCTAGAGGTGTCTACGAGCAGTACTTC
. | TRBJ2-7 | TRBV7-2 | . | CASSLDPGGEQYF | TGTGCCAGCAGCTTAGATCCGGGTGGGGAGCAGTACTTC
TRBD1 | TRBJ1-1 | TRBV9 | . | CASSVATGGPEAFF | TGTGCCAGCAGCGTAGCTACAGGGGGGCCTGAAGCTTTCTTT